These 31 T cell receptor beta chains share one sample of origin, sequenced in a study of blood T cell repertoires in COVID-19. Here immunoSEQ multiplex PCR was the method, and the copy in TCRdb shows in-frame clones only, minus some. This table has more than 110,000 clones, around 90% appearing once. Sample: peripheral blood. These receptors were obtained from a woman older than 75 with acute or convalescent COVID-19.

The J gene is TRBJ1-5, the V gene TRBV12-3 or TRBV12-4, with no clear D. The CDR3 is 13 amino acids. V dropped 5 bases and J dropped 6 bases, with 11 bases sitting between them. CDR3 amino acids: CASSVGPIQPQHF. Here the CDR3 DNA reads TGTGCCAGCAGTGTAGGGCCAATTCAGCCCCAGCATTTT.

This chain joins TRBV6-5 and TRBJ2-6; a weak D match, TRBD1 (6 bases). The CDR3 length is 15 residues. Between the trimmed V and J ends, which lost 5 bases and 2 bases, there was a span of 10 bases. The germline V gene encodes CDR1 MNHEY and CDR2 SVGAGI. The CDR3: CASSRRTAGANVLTF. The CDR3 nucleotides read TGTGCCAGCAGTCGGAGGACAGCTGGGGCCAACGTCCTGACTTTC.

The CDR3 sequence: CASGLGLAGDTDTQYF. CDR3 nucleotide sequence: TGTGCTAGTGGTTTGGGACTAGCTGGGGACACAGATACGCAGTATTTT. The rearrangement joins TRBV12-5 to TRBJ2-3, with 7 bases lining up with TRBD2. The CDR3 consists of 16 residues. From germline, CDR1 is LGHNT and CDR2 FRNRAP. Losses at the gene ends were 1 base for V and 2 bases for J; bases not matched to a gene: 6.

In its sample, this clone was seen once. This rearrangement joins TRBV6-5 to TRBJ1-1, with TRBD1 matching over 8 bases. V dropped 6 bases and J dropped 4; count of bases not matched to a gene: 10. There are 15 residues in the CDR3. From germline, CDR1 is MNHEY and CDR2 SVGAGI. CDR3 sequence (DNA): TGTGCCAGCAGCGGACAGGGTTCGGTGAGCACTGAAGCTTTCTTT. Amino acids: CASSGQGSVSTEAFF.

V is TRBV7-2 and J is TRBJ1-5; a possible D gene is TRBD1 (6 bases). The CDR3 spans 15 residues. V lost 1 base and J 5 bases, leaving 12 bases between the germline ends. Germline V gene data show CDR1 as SGHTA and CDR2 as FQGNSA. The CDR3 DNA is TGTGCCAGCAGCTTAGTGGGGGCTTTGGATCAGCCCCAGCATTTT. This codes for CASSLVGALDQPQHF.

V gene TRBV4-3 combines with J gene TRBJ1-1; a possible D gene is TRBD1 (6 bases). V was shortened by 5 bases and J by 4 bases, with 11 bases between the two germline ends. The CDR3 has 13 amino acids. Germline CDR1 LGHNA, CDR2 YSLEER. The CDR3 sequence is CASSYRAGTEAFF. DNA for the CDR3: TGCGCCAGCAGCTACAGGGCTGGCACTGAAGCTTTCTTT.

This chain uses TRBV4-1 with TRBJ2-1; no definite D call. Trimming removed 3 bases at V and 0 bases at J, with 9 bases between. The CDR3 contains 15 residues. Germline lookup yields CDR1 MGHRA and CDR2 YSYEKL. The CDR3 is CASSHARGSYNEQFF. The DNA for the CDR3 is TGCGCCAGCAGCCACGCTAGAGGCTCCTACAATGAGCAGTTCTTC.

The chain combines TRBV5-4 with TRBJ2-2, with 7 nucleotides matching TRBD2. This CDR3 region has 15 residues. The germline V gene has CDR1 SGHNT and CDR2 YYREEE (reference sequence). The junction had 9 bases not matched to a gene; V was cut back by 2 bases and J by 8 bases. CDR3 coding DNA: TGTGCCAGCAGCTTACCCGGACTAGGAGGAGGGGAGCTGTTTTTT. Translating gives CASSLPGLGGGELFF.

The J gene is TRBJ2-6, the V gene TRBV18, with 8 positions matching TRBD1. V gave up 0 bases and J gave up 0 bases; unmatched junction bases: 4. Germline-derived CDR1 and CDR2 are KGHSH and LQKENI. The CDR3 extends over 18 amino acids. The CDR3 DNA reads as TGTGCCAGCTCACCACCCTGGACAGGGAACTCTGGGGCCAACGTCCTGACTTTC. Translation gives CASSPPWTGNSGANVLTF. The variable domain in full, completed from reference TRBV18 and TRBJ2-6, reads NAGVMQNPRHLVRRRGQEARLRCSPMKGHSHVYWYRQLPEEGLKFMVYLQKENIIDESGMPKERFSAEFPKEGPSILRIQQVVRGDSAAYFCASSPPWTGNSGANVLTFGAGSRLTVL.

This chain's CDR3 is CASSLVSEKSYGYTF. The CDR3 DNA sequence: TGCGCCAGCAGCCTCGTATCGGAGAAATCGTATGGCTACACCTTC. This chain uses TRBV5-1 with TRBJ1-2, with no clear D. Trimming removed 4 bases at V and 5 bases at J, with 18 bases between. The length of the CDR3 is 15 residues. Germline values: CDR1 SGHRS, CDR2 YFSETQ.

The chain has TRBV19 and TRBJ1-4; the D gene is possibly TRBD1 (6 bases). The CDR3 has 14 amino acids. Per the germline V gene, CDR1 is LNHDA and CDR2 is SQIVND (reference sequence). V was trimmed by 3 bases and J by 6 bases, leaving 11 bases between them. The CDR3 DNA reads TGTGCCAGTAGTATCGGACAGATATATGAAAAACTGTTTTTT. Translating it yields CASSIGQIYEKLFF.

J is TRBJ1-2 and V is TRBV2; no firm D call. V was shortened by 1 base and J by 4 bases, with 10 bases between the two germline ends. Germline V gives CDR1 SNHLY, CDR2 FYNNEI. CDR3 length equals 14 residues. The chain's CDR3 is CASSEESGVYGYTF. CDR3 sequence (DNA): TGTGCCAGCAGTGAAGAAAGCGGGGTCTATGGCTACACCTTC.

The chain uses TRBV19 and TRBJ2-3; 8 positions match TRBD1. The CDR3 runs to 16 residues. V shed 6 bases, J shed 2 bases, and the junction held 10 bases outside the gene matches. Germline values: CDR1 LNHDA, CDR2 SQIVND (reference sequence). The CDR3 loop reads CASRRAEDRDTDTQYF. The CDR3 DNA follows: TGTGCCAGTAGACGGGCTGAGGACAGGGACACAGATACGCAGTATTTT.

This clone was picked up one time. The gene calls are TRBV28 and TRBJ1-1, with a weak D call TRBD1 (6 bases). The V end lost 9 bases, the J end lost 1 base, and 9 bases lay between the germline ends. The CDR3 extends over 12 amino acids. Germline V gives CDR1 MDHEN, CDR2 SYDVKM. This chain's CDR3 is CASETGNTEAFF. The CDR3 DNA reads TGTGCCAGTGAGACAGGGAACACTGAAGCTTTCTTT.

The chain joins TRBV9 to TRBJ2-3; 10 nucleotides line up with TRBD2. This CDR3 is built from 18 residues. The germline gives CDR1 SGDLS, CDR2 YYNGEE. V lost 0 bases and J lost 2; bases outside the gene matches: 9. In nucleotides, the CDR3 is TGTGCCAGCAGCGTAGATTTCACTAGCGGGGCCTTCACAGATACGCAGTATTTT. Its protein is CASSVDFTSGAFTDTQYF.

CDR3 DNA: TGTGCCAGCAGTTACAATCAGGGGGTAGCAGGCTACACCTTC. It is translated as CASSYNQGVAGYTF. This chain links TRBV6-5 with TRBJ1-2, with 7 positions matching TRBD1. The CDR3 runs to 14 residues. V shed 2 bases and J 8 bases; nucleotides not matched to a gene: 8. The germline V gene has CDR1 MNHEY and CDR2 SVGAGI.

J is TRBJ1-3 and V is TRBV5-1, with D possibly matching TRBD1 (5 bases). Germline loops: CDR1 SGHRS, CDR2 YFSETQ. The CDR3 runs to 14 residues. The V end was cut by 4 bases, the J end by 4 bases, with 12 bases between. This CDR3 reads CASSLGLLGNTIYF. In DNA form, the CDR3 reads TGCGCCAGCAGCCTGGGGCTCCTGGGAAACACCATATATTTT.

J is TRBJ1-6 and V is TRBV5-1, with a weak D call TRBD1 (5 bases). The V end lost 0 bases, the J end lost 8 bases, and 12 bases lay between the germline ends. Germline values: CDR1 SGHRS, CDR2 YFSETQ. The CDR3 covers 15 residues. CDR3 coding DNA: TGCGCCAGCAGCTTGGACGGCAGGGTTGATTCACCCCTCCACTTT. This sequence encodes CASSLDGRVDSPLHF.

The CDR3 region is CASSLDRVGETQYF. CDR3 sequence (DNA): TGTGCCAGCAGCTTAGACAGGGTAGGAGAGACCCAGTACTTC. The chain joins TRBV11-2 to TRBJ2-5, with D maybe TRBD1 (5 bases). Trimming shortened V by 0 bases and J by 4 bases, and 9 bases separated the two germline ends. Looked up from germline, CDR1 is SGHAT and CDR2 is FQNNGV. There are 14 residues in the CDR3.

The V gene is TRBV11-2, the J gene TRBJ1-2, with D unclear. Trimming removed 5 bases from V and 4 bases from J, with 8 bases in between. There are 12 residues in the CDR3. Per germline, CDR1 SGHAT and CDR2 FQNNGV. CDR3 coding DNA: TGTGCCAGCAGCGCATCAGGCTATGGCTACACCTTC. Translation gives CASSASGYGYTF.

This chain connects TRBV5-4 to TRBJ2-5; the match to TRBD1 covers 9 bases. J was trimmed by 4 bases and V by 3 bases; bases with no gene match: 7. The CDR3 is made up of 15 amino acids. CDR1 is SGHNT and CDR2 is YYREEE in the germline V gene (reference sequence). The CDR3 loop reads CASSSRTGVRETQYF. The CDR3 DNA reads TGTGCCAGCAGCTCGAGGACAGGGGTGAGAGAGACCCAGTACTTC.

The genes are TRBV18 and TRBJ1-5; D may be TRBD1 (5 bases). Trimming removed 4 bases at V and 6 bases at J, with 16 bases between. Germline CDR1 and CDR2: KGHSH and LQKENI. This CDR3 spans 15 amino acids. CDR3 coding DNA: TGTGCCAGCTCACAGACGACAAAAGGGGTTCAGCCCCAGCATTTT. Its protein is CASSQTTKGVQPQHF.

This chain connects TRBV7-3 to TRBJ2-7; 9 bases are shared with TRBD1. Germline CDR1 is SGHTA and CDR2 is FQGTGA. V shed 3 bases and J 0 bases; nucleotides not matched to a gene: 6. CDR3 length: 16 residues. The CDR3 region is CASSFGTGQSSYEQYF. The CDR3 nucleotides read TGTGCCAGCAGCTTCGGGACAGGGCAGAGCTCCTACGAGCAGTACTTC.

The rearrangement joins TRBV19 to TRBJ2-6, with D unclear. The germline V gene encodes CDR1 LNHDA and CDR2 SQIVND (reference sequence). Trimming removed 6 bases from V and 1 base from J, with 4 bases in between. The CDR3 is 13 residues long. The CDR3 DNA sequence: TGTGCCAGTAGACAGTCTGGGGCCAACGTCCTGACTTTC. Encoded protein: CASRQSGANVLTF.

The V and J genes are TRBV5-1 and TRBJ2-5, with 7 positions matching TRBD1. Per the germline V gene, CDR1 is SGHRS and CDR2 is YFSETQ. The length of the CDR3 is 15 residues. V lost 2 bases and J lost 2; bases outside the gene matches: 6. CDR3 region: CASSFDWDRQETQYF. The CDR3 coding sequence is TGCGCCAGCAGCTTCGACTGGGACAGACAAGAGACCCAGTACTTC.

The chain couples TRBV11-2 to TRBJ2-7, with a weak D call TRBD1 (6 bases). Germline V gives CDR1 SGHAT, CDR2 FQNNGV. CDR3 length equals 12 residues. V shed 2 bases and J shed 11 bases, with 13 bases lying between them. CDR3 nucleotide sequence: TGTGCCAGCAGCTTACAGAAGAGGGACAAGTACTTC. Translated: CASSLQKRDKYF.

The V gene is TRBV5-1, the J gene TRBJ1-1, with 8 bases lining up with TRBD1. V lost 3 bases to trimming and J lost 5 bases; unmatched junction nucleotides: 9. The CDR3 is made up of 15 amino acids. The V gene's germline CDR1 is SGHRS and CDR2 YFSETQ. The CDR3, as DNA: TGCGCCAGCAGCTGGCCAGACAGGGGTAGTACTGAAGCTTTCTTT. Translation gives CASSWPDRGSTEAFF. The full variable domain, its missing parts supplied by reference TRBV5-1 and TRBJ1-1, is KAGVTQTPRYLIKTRGQQVTLSCSPISGHRSVSWYQQTPGQGLQFLFEYFSETQRNKGNFPGRFSGRQFSNSRSEMNVSTLELGDSALYLCASSWPDRGSTEAFFGQGTRLTVV.

V and J are TRBV6-5 and TRBJ1-6; D is perhaps TRBD1 (6 bases). V lost 6 bases to trimming and J lost 11 bases, with 17 bases between them. Germline CDR1 reads MNHEY; CDR2 reads SVGAGI. This CDR3 comprises 14 residues. The CDR3 region has the DNA TGTGCCAGCAGGGACCAGGGGCCTGGAACACCCCTCCACTTT. Translated: CASRDQGPGTPLHF.

The genes are TRBV4-2 and TRBJ1-3, with D possibly being TRBD1 (6 bases). CDR3 length: 16 amino acids. The V gene's germline CDR1 is LGHNA and CDR2 YNFKEQ. V was pared by 2 bases and J by 3 bases, with 14 bases between. The CDR3 reads CASSQTGLYGGNTIYF. CDR3 coding DNA: TGTGCCAGCAGCCAAACAGGGTTGTATGGTGGAAACACCATATATTTT.

This clone is a singleton in its sample. The V and J genes are TRBV14 and TRBJ2-2, with D perhaps TRBD2 (5 bases). Trimming cost V 2 bases and J 3 bases, with 10 bases left between them. The CDR3 covers 15 residues. CDR1 SGHDN and CDR2 FVKESK come from the germline V gene. Here the CDR3 DNA reads TGTGCCAGCAGCCAATTACGCGGGTACACCGGGGAGCTGTTTTTT. This gives the protein CASSQLRGYTGELFF.

In nucleotides, the CDR3 is TGCAGTGCTAGTCGCAGCGGGGGCCCCGACAATGAGCAGTTCTTC. As protein: CSASRSGGPDNEQFF. The chain recombines TRBV20-1 with TRBJ2-1; TRBD2 matches 8 bases. The CDR3 covers 15 residues. The V gene's germline CDR1 is DFQATT and CDR2 SNEGSKA (reference sequence). V lost 3 bases and J lost 5; bases outside the gene matches: 9.